One TCR beta chain is described in this entry. V lost 4 bases, J lost 4 bases, and 8 bases lay in between. The CDR3 totals 13 residues. Germline V gene data show CDR1 as MNHNS and CDR2 as SASEGT. For each subset, genomic DNA was distributed in equal portions over several immunoSEQ plates. Here immunoSEQ multiplex PCR was the method, and the copy in TCRdb shows in-frame clones only, minus some. The table lists about 2,500,000 clones, around nine tenths of them singletons. Donors comprised healthy HIV-negative adults lacking recent acute infections or vaccinations. This sample was included in a study of shared clonotypes between healthy human individuals.

This sequence was found in a man younger than 35 in good health. The V and J genes are TRBV6-1 and TRBJ1-3, with D perhaps matching TRBD1 (6 bases). Sequencing was carried out using naive CD4+ T cells sorted from blood. The sample's subset: CD45RA+ positively selected. The DNA for the CDR3 is TGTGCCAGCAGTGGGGGGCCAGGAAACACCATATATTTT. Translating it yields CASSGGPGNTIYF.